Following are 24 T cell receptor beta chains from one sample sequenced in a study of T cells in women clearing cervical HPV infection. Measured with immunoSEQ multiplex PCR; TCRdb has only the in-frame clones, and not every one. Its clone listing holds around 30,000 clones. Sequencing was carried out using blood buffy coat. The receptors here all came from a woman between 18 and 70 years old with a cervical HPV16 infection that either progressed to CIN3+ or cleared (not recorded which).

The CDR3 DNA, read in part, is TGTGCCAGCAGCTTAGGACAGGACGGGGAG. It translates to CASSLGQDGE. Given in full, the CDR3 is CASSLGQDGELFF. The chain links TRBV11-2 to TRBJ2-2; a possible D gene is TRBD1 (6 bases). From the germline J gene comes the end of the CDR3, since the read stops 3 residues before it. Germline V gene data show CDR1 as SGHAT and CDR2 as FQNNGV. V lost 1 base, J lost 7 bases, and 7 bases lay in between. This CDR3 spans 13 amino acids. Full variable domain (rest looked up from reference TRBV11-2 and TRBJ2-2): EAGVAQSPRYKIIEKRQSVAFWCNPISGHATLYWYQQILGQGPKLLIQFQNNGVVDDSQLPKDRFSAERLKGVDSTLKIQPAKLEDSAVYLCASSLGQDGELFFGEGSRLTVL.

With regard to this clone: The CDR3 end is not reached by the read, which stops 3 residues before it; the germline J gene fills it in. The chain employs TRBV30 and TRBJ2-3, with TRBD1 as a possible D gene (5 bases). CDR3 length: 12 amino acids. Germline values: CDR1 GTSNPN, CDR2 SVGIG (reference sequence). Incomplete CDR3 DNA: TGTGCCTGGAGTGTTTGGGGCCAGCCG. Protein: CAWSVWGQP. The full CDR3 reads CAWSVWGQPQYF.

Details on this clone: The read halts 3 residues ahead of the CDR3 end, with the missing end drawn from the germline J gene. This sequence joins TRBV20-1 and TRBJ2-1; 7 bases match TRBD2. CDR1 DFQATT and CDR2 SNEGSKA come from the germline V gene (reference sequence). With V trimmed by 5 bases and J by 2 bases, 6 bases remained unmatched. This CDR3 has 14 amino acids. The CDR3 here is CSAVRGRPYNEQFF. The CDR3 bases that were read are TGCAGTGCTGTGCGGGGGAGACCCTACAATGAG.

On this clone itself: The observed sequence ends 3 residues before the CDR3 terminus, with the missing tail filled in from the germline J gene. This chain joins TRBV7-2 and TRBJ2-3; D is possibly TRBD1 (6 bases). Germline CDR1 and CDR2: SGHTA and FQGNSA. This CDR3 contains 13 residues. Between the trimmed V and J ends, which lost 5 bases and 6 bases, there was a span of 12 bases. The CDR3 protein is CASSLRGVDTQYF. The covered CDR3 bases are TGTGCCAGCAGCCTCAGGGGTGTGGATACG.

Regarding this clone: Read sequence stops 3 residues before the CDR3 end, and the germline J gene provides the missing end. V usage is TRBV7-9 and J usage is TRBJ1-2, with D perhaps TRBD1 (5 bases). There are 15 residues in the CDR3. Looked up from germline, CDR1 is SEHNR and CDR2 is FQNEAQ (reference sequence). The CDR3 region is CASSLGGGGYNDYTF. The part of the CDR3 DNA that was read is TGTGCCAGCAGCTTAGGGGGGGGAGGTTACAATGAC.

The CDR3 is CASSLDVDRQETQYF. The CDR3 DNA, read in part, is TGCGCCAGCAGCTTGGACGTGGACAGGCAAGAGACC. The chain employs TRBV5-1 and TRBJ2-5; TRBD1 matches at 7 bases. With the read ending 3 residues before the CDR3 end, the germline J gene is used to fill in that end. The CDR3 loop spans 15 amino acids. Germline V lookup: CDR1 SGHRS, CDR2 YFSETQ. V lost 0 bases and J lost 2; bases outside the gene matches: 4.

A note on this clone: Read data end 3 residues before the CDR3 end; the end is taken from the germline J gene. This rearrangement joins TRBV11-3 to TRBJ2-3; no firm D call. This CDR3 is built from 13 residues. Germline V gene data show CDR1 as SGHNT and CDR2 as YENEEA. The sequenced part of the CDR3 DNA is TGTGCCAGCAGCTCGTTCCAGAAAGAGACG. Its translation is CASSSFQKET. The entire CDR3 sequence reads CASSSFQKETQYF.

CDR3 DNA, as far as it was read: TGTGCCAGCAGCCAAGACAGGAACTCAGCTAACTATGGC. Translating it yields CASSQDRNSANYG. In full, the CDR3 is CASSQDRNSANYGYTF. This chain joins TRBV4-2 and TRBJ1-2; no reliable D call. The read terminates 3 residues ahead of where the CDR3 ends, so the germline J gene completes it. V gave up 0 bases and J gave up 0 bases, with 11 bases separating them. The CDR3 has 16 residues. Germline values: CDR1 LGHNA, CDR2 YNFKEQ.

Details on this clone: The missing CDR3 end, 3 residues past where the read stops, is filled in from the germline J gene. The chain employs TRBV7-7 and TRBJ2-3; D gene unclear. The CDR3 runs 17 residues. The V end lost 6 bases, the J end lost 4 bases, and 23 bases lay between the germline ends. Germline loops: CDR1 SSHAT, CDR2 FNYEAQ (reference sequence). CDR3 loop: CASRCEVDSGPPDTQYF. The CDR3 bases that were read are TGTGCCAGCAGGTGTGAGGTAGACTCTGGCCCCCCAGATACG.

In the case of this clone: The read ends 3 residues shy of where the CDR3 ends; the end is completed using the germline J gene. This chain uses TRBV7-3 with TRBJ2-3; D possibly corresponds to TRBD1 (7 bases). The V and J ends lost 3 bases and 4 bases respectively, with 14 bases between them. The CDR3 has 15 amino acids. Germline V CDR1 and CDR2: SGHTA, FQGTGA. The CDR3 sequence: CASSLRQGGADTQYF. The part of the CDR3 DNA that was read is TGTGCCAGCAGCTTGAGGCAGGGGGGCGCAGATACG.

The part of the CDR3 DNA that was read is TGTGCCAGCAGCTTAGGCTCCGGTGTGGGCACAGATACG. Residues: CASSLGSGVGTDT. The complete CDR3 protein is CASSLGSGVGTDTQYF. The gene calls are TRBV13 and TRBJ2-3; D is undetermined. From the germline J gene comes the end of the CDR3, since the read stops 3 residues before it. Germline lookup yields CDR1 PRHDT and CDR2 FYEKMQ (reference sequence). The CDR3 is 16 amino acids. Trimming cost V 0 bases and J 1 base, with 11 bases left between them.

The CDR3 sequence is CASSEGQTGELFF. CDR3 bases read: TGTGCCAGCAGTGAGGGGCAGACCGGGGAG. The chain links TRBV6-4 to TRBJ2-2; a possible D gene is TRBD1 (5 bases). Read sequence stops 3 residues before the CDR3 end, and the germline J gene provides the missing end. Germline CDR1 MRHNA, CDR2 SNTAGT. The CDR3 extends over 13 amino acids. The V end lost 3 bases, the J end lost 5 bases, and 7 bases lay between the germline ends.

Incomplete CDR3 DNA: TGTGCCAGCAGTGAAAGAGGCTACGAG. It is translated as CASSERGYE. The whole CDR3 region reads CASSERGYEQYF. This chain links TRBV6-1 with TRBJ2-7; D gene uncertain. Read sequence stops 3 residues before the CDR3 end, and the germline J gene provides the missing end. The CDR3 contains 12 residues. Deletions cut 2 bases from V and 3 bases from J, with 5 bases between. Germline CDR1 and CDR2: MNHNS and SASEGT.

Details on this clone: The CDR3 is cut off 3 residues early in the read; its end comes from the germline J gene. The chain has TRBV7-2 and TRBJ2-1, with 10 bases matching TRBD2. The CDR3 contains 15 residues. The ends lost 5 bases at V and 7 bases at J; junction bases unmatched: 8. CDR1 is SGHTA and CDR2 is FQGNSA in the germline V gene. The part of the CDR3 DNA that was read is TGTGCCAGCAGCCCCTGGACTAGCGGAGGAAATGAG. Amino acid sequence: CASSPWTSGGNE. The entire CDR3 protein is CASSPWTSGGNEQFF.

As for this clone: The CDR3 end is not reached by the read, which stops 3 residues before it; the germline J gene fills it in. The V and J genes are TRBV5-1 and TRBJ2-7, with a possible D match to TRBD2 (7 bases). In germline, CDR1 is SGHRS, CDR2 YFSETQ. The V and J ends lost 5 bases and 2 bases respectively, with 17 bases between them. The CDR3 has 15 amino acids. The covered CDR3 bases are TGCGCCAGCAGTGATGGCGGGGGCGCCCCCTACGAG. Translating it yields CASSDGGGAPYE. The CDR3 in full is CASSDGGGAPYEQYF.

Remarks on this clone: The read halts 3 residues ahead of the CDR3 end, with the missing end drawn from the germline J gene. This rearrangement joins TRBV18 to TRBJ2-5, with D tentatively TRBD2 (6 bases). The CDR3 contains 15 residues. V lost 3 bases, J lost 7 bases, and 18 bases lay in between. Germline CDR1 is KGHSH and CDR2 is LQKENI. The CDR3 DNA, read in part, is TGTGCCAGCTCACCGACCGTAGGGACTTTCGGGACC. It encodes CASSPTVGTFGT. The whole CDR3 sequence reads CASSPTVGTFGTQYF.

As to this clone: Read data end 3 residues before the CDR3 end; the end is taken from the germline J gene. This chain uses TRBV7-3 with TRBJ1-2; possible D gene TRBD1, 5 bases. Germline lookup yields CDR1 SGHTA and CDR2 FQGTGA. CDR3 length: 15 residues. The CDR3: CASSLLGGSTDTYTF. Incomplete CDR3 DNA: TGTGCCAGCAGCTTACTGGGGGGGTCCACAGATACC.

About this clone: The read terminates 3 residues ahead of where the CDR3 ends, so the germline J gene completes it. This chain joins TRBV19 and TRBJ1-6, with D tentatively TRBD1 (5 bases). Between the trimmed V and J ends, which lost 7 bases and 7 bases, there was a span of 14 bases. Germline V gene sequence: CDR1 LNHDA, CDR2 SQIVND (reference sequence). The CDR3 extends over 14 amino acids. The part of the CDR3 DNA that was read is TGTGCCAGTACCCCAAACCACAGGAATTCACCC. As protein: CASTPNHRNSP. Given in full, the CDR3 is CASTPNHRNSPLHF.

About this clone itself: The read stops 3 residues short of the end of the CDR3; the missing end is completed from the germline J gene. The J gene is TRBJ2-7, the V gene TRBV6-2 or TRBV6-3, with D possibly being TRBD1 (6 bases). V lost 2 bases, J lost 1 base, and 12 bases lay in between. CDR1 and CDR2 (germline): MNHEY, SVGEGT. This CDR3 region has 15 residues. The CDR3 reads CASSYPTTGSYEQYF. The covered CDR3 bases are TGTGCCAGCAGTTACCCAACAACAGGGTCCTACGAG.

The sequenced CDR3 bases are TGCAGTCCCTCGGACAGGGTGCGAGAGACC. Protein product: CSPSDRVRET. The full-length CDR3 reads as CSPSDRVRETQYF. V usage is TRBV20-1 and J usage is TRBJ2-5; 8 bases map to TRBD1. Read sequence stops 3 residues before the CDR3 end, and the germline J gene provides the missing end. With V trimmed by 8 bases and J by 4 bases, 9 bases remained unmatched. The CDR3 spans 13 residues. Per the germline V gene, CDR1 is DFQATT and CDR2 is SNEGSKA (reference sequence).

Notes on this clone: The read gets to within 3 residues of the CDR3 end, and the germline J gene fills in the rest. The chain links TRBV29-1 to TRBJ2-4; D is possibly TRBD1 (6 bases). The germline V gene has CDR1 SQVTM and CDR2 ANQGSEA. This CDR3 has 12 amino acids. The part of the CDR3 DNA that was read is TGCAGCGTTGGACAGGACGGGTTAGTT. Its protein is CSVGQDGLV. The full CDR3 is CSVGQDGLVQYF.

With regard to this clone: Read data end 3 residues before the CDR3 end; the end is taken from the germline J gene. The rearrangement links TRBV18 to TRBJ2-3, with D tentatively TRBD2 (6 bases). Per the germline V gene, CDR1 is KGHSH and CDR2 is LQKENI. This CDR3 has 15 residues. CDR3 in amino acids: CASSPGGATNQPQYF. CDR3 DNA (partial): TGTGCCAGCTCACCCGGCGGGGCGACCAATCAGCCG.

About this clone itself: The observed sequence ends 3 residues before the CDR3 terminus, with the missing tail filled in from the germline J gene. The chain employs TRBV12-3 or TRBV12-4 and TRBJ1-5, with 7 positions matching TRBD1. Unmatched junction bases numbered 4, after V lost 10 bases and J lost 4 bases. The CDR3 runs to 12 residues. The chain's CDR3 is CATRQGNQPQHF. The CDR3 bases that were read are TGTGCCACCAGACAGGGAAATCAGCCC.

Turning to this clone: From the germline J gene comes the end of the CDR3, since the read stops 3 residues before it. The chain couples TRBV18 to TRBJ2-5; a weak D match, TRBD1 (7 bases). The germline gives CDR1 KGHSH, CDR2 LQKENI. This CDR3 spans 16 amino acids. Trimming took off 4 bases at V and 5 bases at J, with 20 bases between the two ends. The sequenced part of the CDR3 DNA is TGTGCCAGCTCACGCGGACAGGTCACCGCGGGGGAGACC. Residues: CASSRGQVTAGET. Given in full, the CDR3 is CASSRGQVTAGETQYF.